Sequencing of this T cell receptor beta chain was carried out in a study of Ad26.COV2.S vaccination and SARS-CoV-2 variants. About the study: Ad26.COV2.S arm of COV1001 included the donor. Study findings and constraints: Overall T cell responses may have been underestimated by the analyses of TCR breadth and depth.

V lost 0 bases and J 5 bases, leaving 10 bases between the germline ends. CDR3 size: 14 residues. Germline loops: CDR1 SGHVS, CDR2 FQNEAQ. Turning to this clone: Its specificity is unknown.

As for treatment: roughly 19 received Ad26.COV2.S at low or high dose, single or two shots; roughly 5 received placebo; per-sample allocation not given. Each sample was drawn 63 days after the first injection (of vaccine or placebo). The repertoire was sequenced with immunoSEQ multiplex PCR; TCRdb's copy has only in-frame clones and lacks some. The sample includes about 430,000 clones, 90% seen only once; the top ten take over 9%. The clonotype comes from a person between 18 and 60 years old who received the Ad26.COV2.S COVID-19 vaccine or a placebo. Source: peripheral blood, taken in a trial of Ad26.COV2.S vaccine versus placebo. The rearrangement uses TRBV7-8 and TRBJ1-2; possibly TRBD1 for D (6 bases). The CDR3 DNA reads TGTGCCAGCAGCTTAGCTGGGGGCGGGTATGGCTACACCTTC. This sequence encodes CASSLAGGGYGYTF.